One and the same sample provided the 7 T cell receptor beta chains below, sequenced in a study of tumor-infiltrating lymphocytes in primary liver carcinoma. Co-extraction of both nucleic acids (RNA and DNA) used about 19-33 mg of unsorted bulk tissue. With a constant-region primer, TCR beta cDNA was made from around 530 ng of total RNA. Libraries for TCR beta were built through three nested multiplex PCR rounds, which together made up a slightly modified ARM-PCR procedure. The first two PCR rounds, around 11 cycles each, used TRBV1-TRBV30 forward primers and a C-beta reverse primer. TCRdb reprocessed the multiplex PCR reads with MiXCR, giving one entry per CDR3 protein. The data hold 100,000 or so distinct CDR3 sequences, with around 71% observed a single time. The sequenced sample consisted of liver tumor tissue from sampling region 2. Subset defined: tumor region T2, inferior pole. These receptors came from a woman aged 55-70 years with primary liver carcinoma and hepatitis B virus infection.

The chain couples TRBV5-5 to TRBJ2-7; 12 bases align to TRBD2. V was pared by 1 base and J by 0 bases, with 5 bases of the junction left unmatched. Germline V gene sequence: CDR1 SGHKS, CDR2 YYEKEE (reference sequence). CDR3 length: 17 residues. CDR3 nucleotides: TGTGCCAGCAGCTTGCCCGGGACTAGCGGGCGCTCCTACGAGCAGTACTTC. This gives the protein CASSLPGTSGRSYEQYF.

This clonotype was counted only a few times. The rearrangement uses TRBV5-1 and TRBJ2-5; TRBD1 aligns across 7 bases. Germline-derived CDR1 and CDR2 are SGHRS and YFSETQ. The CDR3 length is 17 residues. For the CDR3, the DNA is TGCGCTAACAGCTTGCGATGGGCGGCAGGGGGACAAGAGACCCAGTACTTC. Its protein product is CANSLRWAAGGQETQYF. Using reference TRBV5-1 and TRBJ2-5 for the parts outside the CDR3, the full variable domain is KAGVTQTPRYLIKTRGQQVTLSCSPISGHRSVSWYQQTPGQGLQFLFEYFSETQRNKGNFPGRFSGRQFSNSRSEMNVSTLELGDSALYLCANSLRWAAGGQETQYFGPGTRLLVL.

The rearrangement uses TRBV11-2 and TRBJ2-1, with 7 positions matching TRBD2. CDR1 SGHAT and CDR2 FQNNGV come from the germline V gene. With 2 bases clipped from V and 3 bases from J, the junction kept 7 bases outside the gene matches. The CDR3 totals 16 residues. The chain's CDR3 is CASSLTGTNGYNEQFF. DNA of the CDR3: TGTGCCAGCAGCTTAACCGGGACTAACGGCTACAATGAGCAGTTCTTC.

CDR3: CVSSLRLVRQETQYF. The DNA of the CDR3 is TGTGTAAGCAGCTTACGACTAGTACGGCAAGAGACCCAGTACTTC. This chain links TRBV11-2 with TRBJ2-5; weak D call: TRBD2 (6 bases). Germline V gene lookup returns CDR1 SGHAT and CDR2 FQNNGV. The CDR3 has 15 amino acids. Based on the CDR3 plus reference TRBV11-2 and TRBJ2-5, the full variable domain is EAGVAQSPRYKIIEKRQSVAFWCNPISGHATLYWYQQILGQGPKLLIQFQNNGVVDDSQLPKDRFSAERLKGVDSTLKIQPAKLEDSAVYLCVSSLRLVRQETQYFGPGTRLLVL.

This clonotype was seen only once. This chain links TRBV2 with TRBJ1-2, with a possible D match to TRBD1 (5 bases). Germline assignment: CDR1 SNHLY and CDR2 FYNNEI. Trimming shortened V by 5 bases and J by 5 bases, and 18 bases separated the two germline ends. The CDR3 contains 15 residues. CDR3: CASSSSRQTIYGYTF. For the CDR3, the DNA is TGTGCCAGCAGTTCGTCGCGACAGACAATATATGGCTACACCTTC.

The V gene is TRBV28, the J gene TRBJ2-2; 10 bases fit TRBD2. Germline lookup yields CDR1 MDHEN and CDR2 SYDVKM. This CDR3 comprises 12 residues. J lost 13 bases, V lost 6 bases, and 5 bases had no gene match. The CDR3 DNA follows: TGTGCCAGCAGCGGGACTAGCGTGGTGCTGTTTTTT. Its translation: CASSGTSVVLFF.

This clonotype was recorded many times. The rearrangement links TRBV4-1 to TRBJ2-3; weak D call: TRBD1 (6 bases). Germline V gives CDR1 MGHRA, CDR2 YSYEKL. CDR3 length equals 17 residues. V gave up 1 base and J gave up 1 base, with 15 bases separating them. CDR3 sequence: CASSQAPHRERTDTQYF. The CDR3 bases are TGCGCCAGCAGCCAAGCCCCTCACAGGGAACGCACAGATACGCAGTATTTT.